Below, 10 T cell receptor beta chains from the same sample are listed, as sequenced in a study of CXCR3-negative and CXCR3-positive naive CD8 T cells. 5' RACE with UMI labels generated the TRB cDNA libraries. Reanalyzing the 5' RACE reads, TCRdb keeps one entry per CDR3 protein, without DNA. Recorded for this sample: around 60,000 distinct CDR3 sequences. Sequenced: naive CXCR3- CD8+ T cells from blood. Stated subset: CD45RO-CCR7+CD27+CD95- naive CD8+ T cells lacking CXCR3 (TNR3-). The receptors derive from a human donor in good health. Some clones in this sample may be carry-over from other donors' samples.

CDR3 amino acids: CASSFLAGGNSYNEQFF. The gene calls are TRBV12-3 or TRBV12-4 and TRBJ2-1; the TCRdb call, TRBD2, lacks DNA for checking. The CDR3 covers 17 residues.

The chain carries TRBV4-1 and TRBJ2-1; the TCRdb D gene call, TRBD1, has no DNA to confirm it. Germline V gene data show CDR1 as MGHRA and CDR2 as YSYEKL. CDR3 length: 16 residues. The CDR3 reads CASSLPRDREIDEQFF.

The J gene is TRBJ1-1, the V gene TRBV20-1; TCRdb selects TRBD1, and the lack of DNA leaves this call unchecked. Germline V gene sequence: CDR1 DFQATT, CDR2 SNEGSKA (reference sequence). The CDR3 has 13 amino acids. The chain's CDR3 is CSASTGANTEAFF.

The gene calls are TRBV20-1 and TRBJ2-1; TCRdb calls TRBD2, which cannot be checked without DNA. CDR3 length: 16 residues. Germline V gives CDR1 DFQATT, CDR2 SNEGSKA (reference sequence). The CDR3 loop reads CSARASTSGDYNEQFF.

This rearrangement joins TRBV29-1 to TRBJ2-1; TCRdb calls TRBD2, which cannot be checked without DNA. CDR1 is SQVTM and CDR2 is ANQGSEA in the germline V gene. The CDR3 consists of 14 residues. The CDR3 loop reads CSYSGPNSYNEQFF.

The chain links TRBV14 to TRBJ2-3; the TCRdb D gene call, TRBD1, has no DNA to confirm it. The CDR3 spans 16 residues. CDR1 SGHDN and CDR2 FVKESK come from the germline V gene. The CDR3 loop reads CASSQRTGRGTDTQYF.

V usage is TRBV7-9 and J usage is TRBJ2-7; absent DNA, TCRdb's TRBD1 call cannot be checked. CDR3 length: 15 amino acids. Germline CDR1 is SEHNR and CDR2 is FQNEAQ (reference sequence). The CDR3 is CASSLTGTGTHEQYF.

The V gene is TRBV14, the J gene TRBJ2-2; TCRdb indicates TRBD1, and absent DNA this call remains unverified. CDR3 length: 16 residues. Germline lookup yields CDR1 SGHDN and CDR2 FVKESK. The CDR3 sequence is CASSQGAGMNTGELFF.

The chain links TRBV29-1 to TRBJ2-2. This CDR3 is 12 amino acids long. Germline-derived CDR1 and CDR2 are SQVTM and ANQGSEA. CDR3 amino acids: CSVEWTGGELFF.

The chain has TRBV28 and TRBJ2-2; TCRdb returns TRBD2, unconfirmable since there is no DNA. There are 14 residues in the CDR3. Germline V gene lookup returns CDR1 MDHEN and CDR2 SYDVKM. CDR3 in amino acids: CASRGTPATGELFF.